The TCR beta chain described here comes from a study of regulatory T cells in long-lasting Graves disease. The CDR3 length is 13 residues, termini included. Germline CDR1 reads GTSNPN; CDR2 reads SVGIG (reference sequence). Remarks on this clonotype: The CDR3 carries no conserved terminal phenylalanine or tryptophan, so it likely arises from a read error. No DNA is shown, since the ends of the CDR3 on it are uncertain; the CDR3 is the one TCRdb lists.

CDR3-region Arm-PCR and iRepertoire HTBI primers produced the TCR beta libraries. Each CDR3 protein gets one entry after TCRdb re-called the multiplex PCR reads with MiXCR. The data contain 250,000 to 400,000 distinct CDR3 sequences, approximately 20% of them singletons. This sample's time point: newly diagnosed GD, antithyroid drugs for less than 3 months. Making the TCR library involved RNA that had been extracted from PBMCs. Sequenced material: peripheral blood mononuclear cells (PBMCs), taken at new diagnosis, from a patient treated with antithyroid drugs. This TCR derives from a female donor with Graves disease. The genes are TRBV30 and TRBJ1-1. The CDR3 here is CAWSTGTSREASL.